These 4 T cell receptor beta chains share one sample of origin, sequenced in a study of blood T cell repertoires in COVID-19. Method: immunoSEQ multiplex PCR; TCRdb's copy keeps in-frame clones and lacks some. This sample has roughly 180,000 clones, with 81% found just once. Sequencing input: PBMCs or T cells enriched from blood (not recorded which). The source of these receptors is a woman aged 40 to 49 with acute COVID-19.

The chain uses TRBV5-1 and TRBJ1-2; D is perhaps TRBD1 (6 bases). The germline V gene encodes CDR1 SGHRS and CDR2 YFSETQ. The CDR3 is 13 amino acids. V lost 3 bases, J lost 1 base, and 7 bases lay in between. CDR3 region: CASSSDSNYGYTF. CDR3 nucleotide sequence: TGCGCCAGCAGCTCGGACAGTAACTATGGCTACACCTTC.

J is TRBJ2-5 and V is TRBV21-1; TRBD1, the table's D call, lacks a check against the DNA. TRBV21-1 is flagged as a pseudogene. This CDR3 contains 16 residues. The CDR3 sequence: CASSKKDGQGAETQYF. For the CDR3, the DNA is TGTGCCAGCAGCAAAAAAGATGGGCAGGGGGCAGAGACCCAGTACTTC.

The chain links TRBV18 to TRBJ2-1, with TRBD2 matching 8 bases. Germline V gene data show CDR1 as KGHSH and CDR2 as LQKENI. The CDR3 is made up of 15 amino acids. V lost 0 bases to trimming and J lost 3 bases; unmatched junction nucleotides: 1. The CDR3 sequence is CASSPPGTSYNEQFF. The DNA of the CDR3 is TGTGCCAGCTCACCACCGGGGACTAGCTACAATGAGCAGTTCTTC.

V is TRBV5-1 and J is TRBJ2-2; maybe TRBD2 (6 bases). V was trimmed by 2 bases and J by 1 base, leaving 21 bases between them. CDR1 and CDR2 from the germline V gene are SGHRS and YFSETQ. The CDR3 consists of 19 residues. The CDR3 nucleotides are TGCGCCAGCAGCTTTCGGGACTCTGGATCGGAATTGAACACCGGGGAGCTGTTTTTT. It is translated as CASSFRDSGSELNTGELFF.